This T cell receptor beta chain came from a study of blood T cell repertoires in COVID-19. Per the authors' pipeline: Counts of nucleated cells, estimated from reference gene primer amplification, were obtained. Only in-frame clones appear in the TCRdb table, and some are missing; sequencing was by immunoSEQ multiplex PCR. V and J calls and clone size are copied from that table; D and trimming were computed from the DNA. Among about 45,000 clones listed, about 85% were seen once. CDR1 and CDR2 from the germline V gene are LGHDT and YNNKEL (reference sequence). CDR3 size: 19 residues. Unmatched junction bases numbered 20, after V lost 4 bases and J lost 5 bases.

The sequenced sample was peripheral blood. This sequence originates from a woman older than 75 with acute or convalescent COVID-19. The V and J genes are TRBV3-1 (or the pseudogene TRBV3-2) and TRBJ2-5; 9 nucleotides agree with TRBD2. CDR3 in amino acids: CASSPTLGGLAGIEETQYF. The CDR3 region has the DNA TGTGCCAGCAGCCCGACCCTCGGAGGGCTAGCGGGGATAGAGGAGACCCAGTACTTC.